This T cell receptor beta chain was found in a study of blood T cell repertoires in COVID-19. In the study overall: Whether acute or convalescent, the COVID-19 samples came from the United States, Italy and Spain.

In Seattle, patients joined the study during active infection and were tracked longitudinally. The table came from immunoSEQ multiplex PCR; TCRdb's copy has only in-frame clones and leaves some out. The table records hundreds of thousands of clones, around 88% of them present only once. In this sample, this clone turned up a few times. Source material: peripheral blood. This clonotype was obtained from a woman between 50 and 59 years old with COVID-19, enrolled during active disease.

Here the CDR3 reads CASQQGTGQPQHF. In DNA, the CDR3 is TGTGCCAGCCAACAGGGGACTGGTCAGCCCCAGCATTTT. The chain has TRBV18 and TRBJ1-5, with 7 bases identical to TRBD1. Germline-derived CDR1 and CDR2 are KGHSH and LQKENI. The length of the CDR3 is 13 residues. The V segment lost 8 bases and the J segment 6 bases; nucleotides outside the gene matches: 7.